The source of this TCR beta chain is a study of blood T cell repertoires in COVID-19. The overall study: The samples span acute and convalescent COVID-19 from the United States, Italy and Spain. T cells, B-cell-depleted T cells, or PBMCs supplied cDNA or gDNA.

Under the authors' procedure: Amplification with reference gene primers provided the estimates of nucleated cell counts. Assay used: immunoSEQ multiplex PCR; TCRdb lists only in-frame clones, some missing. V, J and clone size derive from that table, while D and trimming were established from the DNA sequence. This table has some 70,000 clones, around 88% appearing once. Germline CDR1 is SQVTM and CDR2 is ANQGSEA. CDR3 length: 16 residues. With 5 bases removed from V and 1 base from J, the gap between germline ends came to 18 bases. Sequenced material: peripheral blood. The chain is built from TRBV29-1 and TRBJ2-1; TRBD2 might be the D (5 bases). The TCR sequence derives from a man in his fifties or sixties with acute or convalescent COVID-19. Written as DNA, the CDR3 is TGCAGCGTTCGAATGGGAGCGCTGAGGTCCTACAATGAGCAGTTCTTC. This translates into CSVRMGALRSYNEQFF.